These 7 T cell receptor beta chains were sequenced from one sample in a study of blood T cell repertoires in COVID-19. Some clones are missing from TCRdb's copy, which holds only in-frame ones; the method was immunoSEQ multiplex PCR. This table has some 280,000 clones, 86% appearing once. Sample: peripheral blood. The receptor set was obtained from a woman between 25 and 40 years old with active or convalescent COVID-19.

This chain uses TRBV12-3 or TRBV12-4 with TRBJ2-1; 7 nucleotides match TRBD2. The J segment lost 8 bases and the V segment lost 3 bases, leaving 4 bases of the junction unmatched. The CDR3 has 13 residues. The CDR3 DNA reads as TGTGCCAGCAGTTTTGGGGGGAGGGATGAGCAGTTCTTC. Translating it yields CASSFGGRDEQFF.

The chain is built from TRBV5-1 and TRBJ2-7; possible D gene TRBD1, 5 bases. This CDR3 has 12 amino acids. Germline V gene lookup returns CDR1 SGHRS and CDR2 YFSETQ. Trimming shortened V by 4 bases and J by 5 bases, and 10 bases separated the two germline ends. CDR3 loop: CASSPGWDEQYF. CDR3 sequence (DNA): TGCGCCAGCAGCCCAGGGTGGGACGAGCAGTACTTC.

The CDR3 sequence is CASGYRGRYYGYTF. CDR3 DNA sequence: TGTGCCAGCGGGTACAGGGGGAGGTACTATGGCTACACCTTC. The V gene is TRBV27, the J gene TRBJ1-2; 8 bases are shared with TRBD1. V was clipped by 8 bases and J by 3 bases; unmatched bases: 8. The CDR3 runs 14 residues. The V gene's germline CDR1 is MNHEY and CDR2 SMNVEV (reference sequence).

The CDR3: CASSEGTGDTGELFF. In DNA, the CDR3 is TGTGCCAGCAGTGAAGGGACAGGGGACACCGGGGAGCTGTTTTTT. The rearrangement uses TRBV6-4 and TRBJ2-2; 10 bases match TRBD1. After removal of 3 bases from V and 3 bases from J, the junction contained 1 base not matched to a gene. This CDR3 spans 15 amino acids. Germline assignment: CDR1 MRHNA and CDR2 SNTAGT.

V is TRBV20-1 and J is TRBJ1-1; maybe TRBD1 (5 bases). The germline V gene encodes CDR1 DFQATT and CDR2 SNEGSKA (reference sequence). The V end lost 3 bases, the J end lost 1 base, and 15 bases lay between the germline ends. The CDR3 consists of 15 residues. CDR3 DNA: TGCAGTGCTAGTTCCTGGGAGGGGAAGAACACTGAAGCTTTCTTT. It codes for CSASSWEGKNTEAFF.

The table lists this clone with a count of one. The rearrangement links TRBV18 to TRBJ1-1; TRBD1 aligns across 7 bases. Germline V gene data show CDR1 as KGHSH and CDR2 as LQKENI. With V trimmed by 1 base and J by 1 base, 3 bases remained unmatched. This CDR3 has 15 residues. CDR3 DNA sequence: TGTGCCAGCTCACCACTGGGACAGACGAACACTGAAGCTTTCTTT. This gives the protein CASSPLGQTNTEAFF. Together with reference TRBV18 and TRBJ1-1, the CDR3 gives the full variable domain: NAGVMQNPRHLVRRRGQEARLRCSPMKGHSHVYWYRQLPEEGLKFMVYLQKENIIDESGMPKERFSAEFPKEGPSILRIQQVVRGDSAAYFCASSPLGQTNTEAFFGQGTRLTVV.

The CDR3 sequence is CASSLIVTDTQYF. The CDR3 DNA reads TGTGCCAGCAGCTTAATAGTCACAGATACGCAGTATTTT. V usage is TRBV7-2 and J usage is TRBJ2-3; D not resolved. Germline V gene data show CDR1 as SGHTA and CDR2 as FQGNSA. Trimming cost V 2 bases and J 2 bases, with 5 bases left between them. The CDR3 has 13 amino acids.